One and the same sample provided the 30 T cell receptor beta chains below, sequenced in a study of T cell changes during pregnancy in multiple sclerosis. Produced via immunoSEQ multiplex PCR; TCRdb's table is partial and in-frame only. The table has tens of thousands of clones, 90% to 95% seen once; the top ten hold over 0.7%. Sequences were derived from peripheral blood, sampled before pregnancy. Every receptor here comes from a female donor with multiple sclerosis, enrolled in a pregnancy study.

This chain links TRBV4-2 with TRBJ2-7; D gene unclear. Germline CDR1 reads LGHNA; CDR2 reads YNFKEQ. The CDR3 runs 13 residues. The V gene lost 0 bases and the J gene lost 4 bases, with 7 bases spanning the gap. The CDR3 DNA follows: TGTGCCAGCAGCCAAGAAAGACTTTACGAGCAGTACTTC. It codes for CASSQERLYEQYF.

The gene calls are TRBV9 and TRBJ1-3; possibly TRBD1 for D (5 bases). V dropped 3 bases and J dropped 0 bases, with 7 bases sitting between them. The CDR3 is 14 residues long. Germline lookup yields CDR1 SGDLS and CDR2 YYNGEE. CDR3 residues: CASSAGLSGNTIYF. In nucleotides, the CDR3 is TGTGCCAGCAGCGCGGGACTCTCTGGAAACACCATATATTTT.

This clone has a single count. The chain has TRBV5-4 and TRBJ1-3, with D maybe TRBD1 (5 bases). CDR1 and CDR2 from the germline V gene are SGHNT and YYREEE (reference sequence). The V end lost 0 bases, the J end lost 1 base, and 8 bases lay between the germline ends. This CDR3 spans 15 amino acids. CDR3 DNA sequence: TGTGCCAGCAGCTTGGACTCAGGGTCTGGAAACACCATATATTTT. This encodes CASSLDSGSGNTIYF.

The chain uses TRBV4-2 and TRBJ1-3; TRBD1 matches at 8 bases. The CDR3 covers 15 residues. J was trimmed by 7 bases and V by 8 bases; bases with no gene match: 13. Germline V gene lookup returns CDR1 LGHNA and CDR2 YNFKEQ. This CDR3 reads CASGIGQGGVNTIYF. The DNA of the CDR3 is TGTGCCAGCGGAATCGGACAGGGTGGGGTGAACACCATATATTTT.

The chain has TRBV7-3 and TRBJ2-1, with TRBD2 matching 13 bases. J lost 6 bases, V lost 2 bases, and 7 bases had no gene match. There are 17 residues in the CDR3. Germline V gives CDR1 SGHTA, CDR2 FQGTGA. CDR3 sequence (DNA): TGTGCCAGCAGCTTAGGGACTAGCGGGGTCTTTGGCAATGAGCAGTTCTTC. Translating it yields CASSLGTSGVFGNEQFF.

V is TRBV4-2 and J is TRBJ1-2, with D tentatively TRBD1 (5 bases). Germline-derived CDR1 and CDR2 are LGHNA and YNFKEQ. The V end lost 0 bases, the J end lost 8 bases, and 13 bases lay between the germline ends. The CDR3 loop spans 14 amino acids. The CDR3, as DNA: TGTGCCAGCAGCCAAGATGGCAGGGCGATCGGCTACACCTTC. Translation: CASSQDGRAIGYTF.

The CDR3 nucleotides are TGTGCCAGCAAACCTCCCGGGGATGGCTACACCTTC. This sequence encodes CASKPPGDGYTF. The V gene is TRBV27, the J gene TRBJ1-2; D is uncertain. V dropped 7 bases and J dropped 6 bases, with 12 bases sitting between them. Germline V lookup: CDR1 MNHEY, CDR2 SMNVEV (reference sequence). The CDR3 is made up of 12 amino acids.

The CDR3 DNA follows: TGTGCCAGTAGTACAGGGACTAGCGGAGGAGAGACCCAGTACTTC. It encodes CASSTGTSGGETQYF. The chain employs TRBV19 and TRBJ2-5, with 11 positions matching TRBD2. V lost 4 bases, J lost 4 bases, and 5 bases stayed unmatched. There are 15 residues in the CDR3. The germline V gene has CDR1 LNHDA and CDR2 SQIVND (reference sequence).

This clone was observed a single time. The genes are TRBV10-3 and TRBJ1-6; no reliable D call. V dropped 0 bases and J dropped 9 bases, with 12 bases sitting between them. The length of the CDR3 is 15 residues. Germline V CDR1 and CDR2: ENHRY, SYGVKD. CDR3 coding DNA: TGTGCCATCAGTGAGTCCGACCGCTCGGGTTCACCCCTCCACTTT. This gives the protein CAISESDRSGSPLHF.

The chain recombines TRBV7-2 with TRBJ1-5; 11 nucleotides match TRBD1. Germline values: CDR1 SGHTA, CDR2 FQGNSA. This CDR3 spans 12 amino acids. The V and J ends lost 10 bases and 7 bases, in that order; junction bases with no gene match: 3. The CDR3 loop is CATGQGVQPQHF. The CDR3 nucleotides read TGTGCCACGGGACAGGGGGTGCAGCCCCAGCATTTT.

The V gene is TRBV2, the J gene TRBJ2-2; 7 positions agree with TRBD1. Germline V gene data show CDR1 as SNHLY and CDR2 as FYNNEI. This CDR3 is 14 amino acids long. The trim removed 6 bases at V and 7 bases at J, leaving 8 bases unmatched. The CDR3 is CASRRQGIGGELFF. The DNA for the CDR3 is TGTGCCAGCAGACGACAGGGAATAGGCGGGGAGCTGTTTTTT.

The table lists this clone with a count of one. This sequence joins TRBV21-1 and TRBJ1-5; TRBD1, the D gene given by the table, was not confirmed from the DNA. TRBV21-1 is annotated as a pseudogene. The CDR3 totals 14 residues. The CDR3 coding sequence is TGTGCCAGCAGCTATGGACAGGAACATCAGCCCCAGCATTTT. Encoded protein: CASSYGQEHQPQHF.

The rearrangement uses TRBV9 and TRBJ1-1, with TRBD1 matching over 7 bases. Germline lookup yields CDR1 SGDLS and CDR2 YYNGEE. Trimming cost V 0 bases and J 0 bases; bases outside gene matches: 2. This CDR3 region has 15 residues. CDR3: CASSVGDSLNTEAFF. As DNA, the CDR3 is TGTGCCAGCAGCGTAGGGGACAGTCTGAACACTGAAGCTTTCTTT.

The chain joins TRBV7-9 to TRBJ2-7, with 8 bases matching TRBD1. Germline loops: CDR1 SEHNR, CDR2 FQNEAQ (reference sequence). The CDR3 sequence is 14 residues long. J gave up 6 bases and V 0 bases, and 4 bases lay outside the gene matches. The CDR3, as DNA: TGTGCCAGCAGCTTAGCATCCACAGGGGGCGAGCAGTACTTC. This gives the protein CASSLASTGGEQYF. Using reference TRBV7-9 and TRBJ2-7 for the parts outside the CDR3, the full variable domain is DTGVSQNPRHKITKRGQNVTFRCDPISEHNRLYWYRQTLGQGPEFLTYFQNEAQLEKSRLLSDRFSAERPKGSFSTLEIQRTEQGDSAMYLCASSLASTGGEQYFGPGTRLTVT.

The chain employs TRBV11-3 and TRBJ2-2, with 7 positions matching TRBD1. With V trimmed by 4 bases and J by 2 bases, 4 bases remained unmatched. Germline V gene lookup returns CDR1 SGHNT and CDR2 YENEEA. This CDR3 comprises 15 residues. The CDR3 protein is CASSSGQINTGELFF. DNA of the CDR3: TGTGCCAGCAGCTCGGGACAGATAAACACCGGGGAGCTGTTTTTT. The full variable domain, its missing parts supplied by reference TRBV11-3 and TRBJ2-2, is EAGVVQSPRYKIIEKKQPVAFWCNPISGHNTLYWYLQNLGQGPELLIRYENEEAVDDSQLPKDRFSAERLKGVDSTLKIQPAELGDSAVYLCASSSGQINTGELFFGEGSRLTVL.

The CDR3 reads CASSFDDGPGAQYF. CDR3 sequence (DNA): TGTGCCAGCAGCTTTGATGACGGTCCGGGGGCCCAGTACTTC. The V call is TRBV7-3, the J call TRBJ2-5; tentative D call: TRBD2 (6 bases). V lost 3 bases to trimming and J lost 9 bases, with 17 bases between them. This CDR3 has 14 residues. CDR1 SGHTA and CDR2 FQGTGA come from the germline V gene.

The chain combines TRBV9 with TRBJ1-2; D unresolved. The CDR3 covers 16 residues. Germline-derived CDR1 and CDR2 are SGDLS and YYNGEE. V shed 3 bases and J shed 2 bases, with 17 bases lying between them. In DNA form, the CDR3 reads TGTGCCAGCAGCGCCTCAATCGCGGGTACCAACTATGGCTACACCTTC. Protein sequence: CASSASIAGTNYGYTF.

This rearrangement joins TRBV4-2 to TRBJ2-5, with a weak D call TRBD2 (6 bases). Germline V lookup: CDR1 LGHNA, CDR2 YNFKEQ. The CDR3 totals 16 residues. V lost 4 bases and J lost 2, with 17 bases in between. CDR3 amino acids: CASSLFRGGTQETQYF. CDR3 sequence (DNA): TGTGCCAGCAGCCTCTTTAGGGGCGGGACGCAAGAGACCCAGTACTTC.

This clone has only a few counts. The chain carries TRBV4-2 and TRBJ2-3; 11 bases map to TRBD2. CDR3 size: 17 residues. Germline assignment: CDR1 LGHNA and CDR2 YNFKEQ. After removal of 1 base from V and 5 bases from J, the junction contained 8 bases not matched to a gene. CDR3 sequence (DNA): TGTGCCAGCAGCCAAGGAATGGAACTAGCGGGGGAAGATACGCAGTATTTT. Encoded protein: CASSQGMELAGEDTQYF.

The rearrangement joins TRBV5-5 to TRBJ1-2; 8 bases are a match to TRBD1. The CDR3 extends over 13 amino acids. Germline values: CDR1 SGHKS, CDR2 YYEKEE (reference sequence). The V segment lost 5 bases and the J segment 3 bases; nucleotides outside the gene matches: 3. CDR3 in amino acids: CASSSDRDYGYTF. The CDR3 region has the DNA TGTGCCAGCAGTTCGGACAGGGACTATGGCTACACCTTC.

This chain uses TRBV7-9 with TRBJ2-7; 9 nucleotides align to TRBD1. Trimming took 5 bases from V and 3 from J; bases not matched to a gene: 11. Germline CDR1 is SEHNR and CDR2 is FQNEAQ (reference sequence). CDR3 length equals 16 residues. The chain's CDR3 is CASSPSPGTGNYEQYF. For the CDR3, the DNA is TGTGCCAGCAGCCCATCCCCCGGGACAGGGAACTACGAGCAGTACTTC.

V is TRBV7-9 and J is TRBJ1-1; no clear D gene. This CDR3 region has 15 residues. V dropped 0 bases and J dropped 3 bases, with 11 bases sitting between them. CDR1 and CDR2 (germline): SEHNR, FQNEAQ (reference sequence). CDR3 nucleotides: TGTGCCAGCAGCTTAGCGCTTATAGTCTACACTGAAGCTTTCTTT. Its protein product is CASSLALIVYTEAFF.

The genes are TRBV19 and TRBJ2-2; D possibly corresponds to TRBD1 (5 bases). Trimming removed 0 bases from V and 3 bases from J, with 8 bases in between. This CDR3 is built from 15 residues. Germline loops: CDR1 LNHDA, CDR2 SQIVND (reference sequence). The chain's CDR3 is CASSIEGADTGELFF. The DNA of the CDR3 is TGTGCCAGTAGTATAGAAGGGGCCGACACCGGGGAGCTGTTTTTT. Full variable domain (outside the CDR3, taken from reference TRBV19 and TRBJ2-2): DGGITQSPKYLFRKEGQNVTLSCEQNLNHDAMYWYRQDPGQGLRLIYYSQIVNDFQKGDIAEGYSVSREKKESFPLTVTSAQKNPTAFYLCASSIEGADTGELFFGEGSRLTVL.

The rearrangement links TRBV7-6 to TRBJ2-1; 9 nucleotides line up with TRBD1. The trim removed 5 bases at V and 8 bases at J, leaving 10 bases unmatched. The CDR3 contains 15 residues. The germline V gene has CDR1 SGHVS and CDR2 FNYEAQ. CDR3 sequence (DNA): TGTGCCAGCAGCCCGACGGGACAGGGAAAGGATGAGCAGTTCTTC. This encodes CASSPTGQGKDEQFF.

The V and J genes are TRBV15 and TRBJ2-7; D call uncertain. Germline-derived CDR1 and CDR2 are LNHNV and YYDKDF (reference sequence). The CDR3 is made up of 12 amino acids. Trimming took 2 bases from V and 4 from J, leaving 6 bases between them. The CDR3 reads CATSRLNYEQYF. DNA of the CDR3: TGTGCCACCAGCAGACTTAATTACGAGCAGTACTTC.

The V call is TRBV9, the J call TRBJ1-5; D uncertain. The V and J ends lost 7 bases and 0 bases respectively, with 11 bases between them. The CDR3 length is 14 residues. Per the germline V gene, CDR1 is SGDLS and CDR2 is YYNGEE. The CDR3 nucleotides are TGTGCCAGCGCGACTGATTATAGCAATCAGCCCCAGCATTTT. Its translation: CASATDYSNQPQHF.

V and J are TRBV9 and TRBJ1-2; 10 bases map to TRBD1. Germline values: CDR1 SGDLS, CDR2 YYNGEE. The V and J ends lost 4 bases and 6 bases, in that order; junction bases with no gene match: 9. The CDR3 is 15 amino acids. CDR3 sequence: CASSPPTGGIDGYTF. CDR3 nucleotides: TGTGCCAGCAGCCCGCCGACAGGGGGCATTGATGGCTACACCTTC.

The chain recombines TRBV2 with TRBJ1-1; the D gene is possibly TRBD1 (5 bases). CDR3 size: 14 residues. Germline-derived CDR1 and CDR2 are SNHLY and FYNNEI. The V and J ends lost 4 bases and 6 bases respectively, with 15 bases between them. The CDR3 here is CASSGFQGYSEAFF. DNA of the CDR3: TGTGCCAGCAGTGGTTTCCAGGGATATTCTGAAGCTTTCTTT. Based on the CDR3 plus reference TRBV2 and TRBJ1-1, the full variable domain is EPEVTQTPSHQVTQMGQEVILRCVPISNHLYFYWYRQILGQKVEFLVSFYNNEISEKSEIFDDQFSVERPDGSNFTLKIRSTKLEDSAMYFCASSGFQGYSEAFFGQGTRLTVV.

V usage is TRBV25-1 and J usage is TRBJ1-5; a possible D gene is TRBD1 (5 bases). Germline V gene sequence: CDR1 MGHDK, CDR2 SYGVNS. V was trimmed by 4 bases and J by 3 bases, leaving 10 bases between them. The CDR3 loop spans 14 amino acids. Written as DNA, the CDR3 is TGTGCCAGCAGTGGTCAGGGTAACAATCAGCCCCAGCATTTT. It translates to CASSGQGNNQPQHF.

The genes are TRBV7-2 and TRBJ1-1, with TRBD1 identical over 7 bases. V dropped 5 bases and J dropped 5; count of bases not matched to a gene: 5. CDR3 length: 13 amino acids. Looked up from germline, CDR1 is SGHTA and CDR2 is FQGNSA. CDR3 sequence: CASSTTGITEAFF. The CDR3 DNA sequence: TGTGCCAGCAGCACGACAGGGATAACTGAAGCTTTCTTT. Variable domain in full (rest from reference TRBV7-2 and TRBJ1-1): GAGVSQSPSNKVTEKGKDVELRCDPISGHTALYWYRQSLGQGLEFLIYFQGNSAPDKSGLPSDRFSAERTGGSVSTLTIQRTQQEDSAVYLCASSTTGITEAFFGQGTRLTVV.